The rows below give T cell receptor beta chains drawn from one sample of a study of T cells in Graves' hyperthyroidism and ophthalmopathy. TCRdb re-analysed the multiplex PCR reads in MiXCR, keeping a single row per CDR3 protein. The sample lists hundreds of thousands of distinct CDR3 sequences, about 14% occurring once. The source material was blood. The source of these receptors is a man in his late teens or twenties with Graves' ophthalmopathy. Both conserved end residues are part of each CDR3. D genes are given only for firm matches. Only some rows state a clone size, as once, few, many or a class for expanded clones.

j_call,v_call,d_call,clone_size,cdr3_aa,cdr3_nt
TRBJ2-5,TRBV11-2,NA,many,CASSLTPLGPYIQETQYF,TGTGCCAGCAGCTTAACTCCCCTAGGCCCTTATATTCAAGAGACCCAGTACTTC
TRBJ2-1,TRBV24-1,NA,many,CATSDSGDVYNEQFF,TGTGCCACCAGTGATTCGGGGGACGTCTACAATGAGCAGTTCTTC
TRBJ2-1,TRBV12-3/TRBV12-4,TRBD2,many,CASSLLAGAYNEQFF,TGTGCCAGCAGCCTACTAGCGGGAGCCTACAATGAGCAGTTCTTC
TRBJ2-5,TRBV5-1,TRBD1,NA,CASSLGGGRQETQYF,TGCGCCAGCAGCTTGGGAGGGGGCCGCCAAGAGACCCAGTACTTC
TRBJ2-7,TRBV27,TRBD1,many,CASSYGTAGYEQYF,TGTGCCAGCAGTTACGGGACAGCAGGCTACGAGCAGTACTTC
TRBJ2-1,TRBV9,TRBD1,NA,CASSVGDRGNEQFF,TGTGCCAGCAGCGTAGGAGACAGGGGTAATGAGCAGTTCTTC
TRBJ2-7,TRBV29-1,TRBD2,NA,CSVVPRASGRLYVQYF,TGCAGCGTTGTCCCCCGGGCTAGCGGGAGATTGTACGTGCAGTACTTC
TRBJ1-2,TRBV2,TRBD1,many,CAQRDSRSYGYTF,TGTGCGCAGAGGGACAGCCGTTCCTATGGCTACACCTTC
TRBJ2-5,TRBV11-2,TRBD2,many,CASRGPGLAAQETQYF,TGTGCCAGCAGGGGTCCGGGACTAGCGGCGCAAGAGACCCAGTACTTC
TRBJ1-2,TRBV9,NA,NA,CASSVNWGRGNYGYTF,TGTGCCAGCAGCGTAAATTGGGGACGGGGAAACTATGGCTACACCTTC
TRBJ2-1,TRBV19,TRBD2,many,CASSRGTRYNEQFF,TGTGCCAGTAGCCGGGGGACTAGATACAATGAGCAGTTCTTC
TRBJ2-7,TRBV20-1,NA,NA,CSAPGTVTYEQYF,TGCAGTGCCCCCGGGACGGTGACCTACGAGCAGTACTTC
TRBJ2-1,TRBV24-1,TRBD2,many,CATSDLDSREVPTHNEQFF,TGTGCCACCAGTGATTTGGATTCGCGGGAGGTTCCGACCCACAATGAGCAGTTCTTC
TRBJ2-2,TRBV9,TRBD1,NA,CASSVEGQANTGELFF,TGTGCCAGCAGCGTAGAGGGACAGGCGAACACCGGGGAGCTGTTTTTT
TRBJ2-1,TRBV11-3,TRBD2,many,CASSFSGSGNEQFF,TGTGCCAGCAGCTTTAGCGGGAGCGGGAATGAGCAGTTCTTC
TRBJ1-1,TRBV5-1,NA,many,CASSTQGLGDTEAFF,TGCGCCAGCAGCACACAGGGACTTGGGGACACTGAAGCTTTCTTT
TRBJ2-5,TRBV7-8,NA,many,CASQLTLQETQYF,TGTGCCAGTCAACTCACCCTGCAAGAGACCCAGTACTTC
TRBJ2-3,TRBV7-8,NA,many,CASSLAPGETDTQYF,TGTGCCAGCAGCTTAGCTCCGGGGGAAACAGATACGCAGTATTTT
TRBJ2-5,TRBV5-1,TRBD1,many,CASRAGTEQETQYF,TGCGCCAGCAGGGCTGGGACAGAACAAGAGACCCAGTACTTC
TRBJ1-4,TRBV12-3/TRBV12-4,NA,few,CASSPHTNEKLFF,TGTGCCAGCAGTCCTCACACTAATGAAAAACTGTTTTTT
TRBJ2-7,TRBV5-1,NA,NA,CASSTDLHEQYF,TGCGCCAGCAGCACCGACTTGCACGAGCAGTACTTC
TRBJ2-7,TRBV30,NA,many,CAWTLQRAGPSYEQYF,TGTGCCTGGACCCTCCAGAGGGCCGGACCTTCCTACGAGCAGTACTTC
TRBJ1-1,TRBV18,TRBD1,many,CASSPPGQGTEAFF,TGTGCCAGCTCGCCTCCGGGACAGGGCACTGAAGCTTTCTTT
TRBJ2-2,TRBV6-1,TRBD2,few,CASSTGLAGAGELFF,TGTGCCAGCAGTACGGGACTAGCGGGGGCTGGGGAGCTGTTTTTT
TRBJ2-7,TRBV15,NA,NA,CATSRRGPYNEQYF,TGTGCCACCAGCCGCAGGGGACCCTACAATGAGCAGTACTTC
TRBJ2-7,TRBV24-1,TRBD1,many,CATSDFGQGSYEQYF,TGTGCCACCAGTGATTTCGGACAGGGTTCCTACGAGCAGTACTTC
TRBJ1-1,TRBV28,NA,many,CASSLYRGQTEAFF,TGTGCCAGCAGTTTATACCGGGGGCAGACTGAAGCTTTCTTT
TRBJ2-5,TRBV5-1,NA,many,CASSLKANQETQYF,TGCGCCAGCAGCTTGAAGGCAAATCAAGAGACCCAGTACTTC
TRBJ2-7,TRBV4-1,TRBD2,many,CASSLGTSGIEQYF,TGCGCCAGCAGCCTGGGGACTAGCGGGATCGAGCAGTACTTC
TRBJ2-2,TRBV19,TRBD1,many,CASSIDRGAYTGELFF,TGTGCCAGTAGTATCGACAGGGGCGCGTACACCGGGGAGCTGTTTTTT
TRBJ1-4,TRBV29-1,NA,NA,CSAYYALDEKLFF,TGCAGCGCCTACTACGCGTTGGATGAAAAACTGTTTTTT
TRBJ2-3,TRBV5-5,NA,many,CASRISTDTQYF,TGTGCCAGCAGGATTAGCACAGATACGCAGTATTTT
TRBJ2-7,TRBV6-1,TRBD1,many,CASRIGTGVHEQYF,TGTGCCAGCAGGATCGGGACAGGGGTCCACGAGCAGTACTTC
TRBJ2-7,TRBV7-6,NA,many,CASSYGLTYEQYF,TGTGCCAGCAGCTACGGACTAACCTACGAGCAGTACTTC
TRBJ1-1,TRBV20-1,NA,many,CSARVWGELMNTEAFF,TGCAGTGCTAGAGTGTGGGGGGAACTAATGAACACTGAAGCTTTCTTT
TRBJ2-7,TRBV12-3/TRBV12-4,NA,many,CASSSGPVVDEQYF,TGTGCCAGCAGTTCCGGCCCAGTCGTCGACGAGCAGTACTTC
TRBJ1-1,TRBV30,NA,NA,CAWSVWGNTEAFF,TGTGCCTGGAGTGTATGGGGGAACACTGAAGCTTTCTTT
TRBJ2-1,TRBV30,TRBD2,many,CAWSAAGGAANEQFF,TGTGCCTGGAGTGCAGCGGGGGGGGCGGCCAATGAGCAGTTCTTC
TRBJ2-7,TRBV10-2,NA,NA,CASIGSTGGYEQYF,TGCGCCAGCATCGGCTCGACAGGAGGTTACGAGCAGTACTTC
TRBJ2-7,TRBV25-1,TRBD1,few,CASSGGTGYEQYF,TGTGCCAGCAGTGGCGGGACAGGGTACGAGCAGTACTTC
TRBJ1-2,TRBV7-9,TRBD1,NA,CASSPPGDSYGYTF,TGTGCCAGCAGCCCTCCCGGGGACAGCTATGGCTACACCTTC
TRBJ2-1,TRBV13,NA,many,CASSLLQEVRDEQFF,TGTGCCAGCAGCTTATTACAGGAGGTACGCGATGAGCAGTTCTTC